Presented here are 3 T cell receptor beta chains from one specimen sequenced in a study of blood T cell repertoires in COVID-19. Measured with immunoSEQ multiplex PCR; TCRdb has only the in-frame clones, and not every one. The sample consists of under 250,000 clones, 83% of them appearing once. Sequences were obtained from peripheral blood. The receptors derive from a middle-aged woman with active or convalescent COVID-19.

As DNA, the CDR3 is TGTGCCATCACAGAGACAGGGTTGGGCTACACCTTC. This encodes CAITETGLGYTF. This chain joins TRBV10-3 and TRBJ1-2, with 7 bases aligning to TRBD1. The CDR3 consists of 12 residues. V shed 7 bases, J shed 8 bases, and the junction held 7 bases outside the gene matches. CDR1 and CDR2 from the germline V gene are ENHRY and SYGVKD.

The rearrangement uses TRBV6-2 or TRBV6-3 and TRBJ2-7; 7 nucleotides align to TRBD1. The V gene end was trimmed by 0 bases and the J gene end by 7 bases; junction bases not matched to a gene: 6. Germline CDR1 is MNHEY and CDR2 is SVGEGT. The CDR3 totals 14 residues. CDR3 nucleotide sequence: TGTGCCAGCAGTTACTCGGGGACAGCGCGGGAGCAGTACTTC. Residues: CASSYSGTAREQYF.

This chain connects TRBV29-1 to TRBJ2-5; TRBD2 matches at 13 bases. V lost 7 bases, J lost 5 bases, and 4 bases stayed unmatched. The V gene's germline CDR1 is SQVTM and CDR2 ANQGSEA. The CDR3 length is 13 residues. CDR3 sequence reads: CSAQLAGGETQYF. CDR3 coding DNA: TGCAGCGCTCAACTAGCGGGAGGGGAGACCCAGTACTTC.